The 31 T cell receptor beta chains below come from one sample, sequenced in a study of identical twins. Each CDR3 protein is one row after TCRdb ran MiXCR on the 5' RACE reads. This table holds more than 1.5 million distinct CDR3 sequences, around a third found once. Source material: cord blood. The receptors here all came from a newborn girl in good health.

This rearrangement joins TRBV14 to TRBJ2-4; 11 bases match TRBD2. The J call could be wrong; TRBJ2-7 is a better fit for the DNA end. The CDR3 consists of 16 residues. Germline CDR1 is SGHDN and CDR2 is FVKESK. CDR3 nucleotide sequence: TGTGCCAGCAGCCGAACGCGTAGCGGGGGGGCCCTCGAGCAGTACTTC. Its protein product is CASSRTRSGGALEQYF.

The rearrangement joins TRBV4-2 to TRBJ1-3; D unclear. The CDR3 extends over 16 amino acids. Trimming pared 0 bases from V and 3 bases from J, leaving 12 bases between. Looked up from germline, CDR1 is LGHNA and CDR2 is YNFKEQ. The CDR3 nucleotides read TGTGCCAGCAGCCAAGATCGAGGGCTCGGTGGAAACACCATATATTTT. It specifies CASSQDRGLGGNTIYF.

This clonotype has a handful of counts. The chain is built from TRBV28 and TRBJ2-7, with 9 bases matching TRBD2. The V gene end was trimmed by 4 bases and the J gene end by 4 bases; junction bases not matched to a gene: 8. The CDR3 totals 15 residues. Germline V CDR1 and CDR2: MDHEN, SYDVKM. The CDR3 protein is CASSSIAGARYEQYF. For the CDR3, the DNA is TGTGCCAGCAGTTCTATAGCGGGGGCCAGGTACGAGCAGTACTTC.

This clonotype was detected a few times. The chain has TRBV3-1 and TRBJ2-3; D perhaps matches TRBD2 (5 bases). CDR3 length: 16 residues. Trimming took 1 base from V and 3 from J, leaving 14 bases between them. CDR1 is LGHDT, CDR2 YNNKEL, per germline (reference sequence). CDR3 residues: CASSQASPTNTDTQYF. The CDR3, as DNA: TGTGCCAGCAGCCAAGCTTCCCCGACTAATACAGATACGCAGTATTTT.

The chain uses TRBV20-1 and TRBJ2-7; D not resolved. The V end lost 6 bases, the J end lost 1 base, and 10 bases lay between the germline ends. This CDR3 comprises 12 residues. Looked up from germline, CDR1 is DFQATT and CDR2 is SNEGSKA (reference sequence). As DNA, the CDR3 is TGCAGTGCAACGGTGGGATCCTACGAGCAGTACTTC. Its protein product is CSATVGSYEQYF.

This clonotype turned up a few times. This chain uses TRBV3-1 with TRBJ2-7, with D perhaps matching TRBD1 (5 bases). Germline V gene sequence: CDR1 LGHDT, CDR2 YNNKEL (reference sequence). The CDR3 consists of 14 residues. The germline V and J ends were trimmed by 3 bases and 4 bases, with 13 bases remaining between them. CDR3 loop: CASSQEISGYEQYF. CDR3 nucleotides: TGTGCCAGCAGCCAGGAAATCTCAGGGTACGAGCAGTACTTC.

The genes are TRBV5-1 and TRBJ1-3; D might be TRBD1 (6 bases). V shed 2 bases and J shed 3 bases, with 9 bases lying between them. The germline V gene has CDR1 SGHRS and CDR2 YFSETQ. This CDR3 has 14 residues. CDR3 residues: CASSFTGIGNTIYF. Here the CDR3 DNA reads TGCGCCAGCAGCTTCACAGGGATTGGAAACACCATATATTTT.

V gene TRBV9 combines with J gene TRBJ2-3; D is undetermined. The CDR3 length is 15 residues. V was trimmed by 2 bases and J by 3 bases, leaving 13 bases between them. Germline CDR1 and CDR2: SGDLS and YYNGEE. CDR3 DNA sequence: TGTGCCAGCAGCGTCACCCTGGCAAGAACAGATACGCAGTATTTT. Translated: CASSVTLARTDTQYF.

The table lists this clonotype with a few counts. The genes are TRBV19 and TRBJ1-2, with TRBD1 as a possible D gene (6 bases). Germline V CDR1 and CDR2: LNHDA, SQIVND (reference sequence). This CDR3 region has 15 residues. Trimming stripped 8 bases from V and 0 bases from J, with 16 bases between. Written as DNA, the CDR3 is TGTGCCAGTTTGAGGGCCCGGACAGCTAACTATGGCTACACCTTC. Its translation: CASLRARTANYGYTF.

V is TRBV3-1 and J is TRBJ1-6; D uncertain. Germline CDR1 and CDR2: LGHDT and YNNKEL (reference sequence). V shed 0 bases and J shed 7 bases, with 7 bases lying between them. This CDR3 has 14 amino acids. CDR3 loop: CASSQDWSNSPLHF. The CDR3 region has the DNA TGTGCCAGCAGCCAAGATTGGTCCAATTCACCCCTCCACTTT.

About this clonotype itself: A read error may be the cause here, since a much bigger clone is one base away. The chain is built from TRBV3-1 and TRBJ2-7; 10 nucleotides align to TRBD2. This CDR3 region has 15 residues. V lost 6 bases to trimming and J lost 7 bases; unmatched junction nucleotides: 12. Per the germline V gene, CDR1 is LGHDT and CDR2 is YNNKEL (reference sequence). This chain's CDR3 is CASRAGTSDYNEQYF. The CDR3 bases are TGTGCCAGCAGAGCCGGGACTAGCGACTACAATGAGCAGTACTTC.

This clonotype has a handful of counts. The rearrangement joins TRBV9 to TRBJ2-1; maybe TRBD2 (6 bases). V lost 0 bases to trimming and J lost 6 bases, with 7 bases between them. Looked up from germline, CDR1 is SGDLS and CDR2 is YYNGEE. The CDR3 is 13 amino acids. CDR3 in DNA: TGTGCCAGCAGCGTAGCGGGGGTCAATGAGCAGTTCTTC. It specifies CASSVAGVNEQFF.

The genes are TRBV18 and TRBJ1-5; 9 nucleotides agree with TRBD1. Trimming removed 6 bases from V and 11 bases from J; junction bases left unmatched: 11. The CDR3 is 14 residues long. Germline V gene sequence: CDR1 KGHSH, CDR2 LQKENI. CDR3 in amino acids: CASSPRDRATSQHF. The CDR3 nucleotides are TGTGCCAGCTCTCCCCGGGACAGGGCCACTTCCCAGCATTTT.

This clonotype occurred a few times. J is TRBJ2-7 and V is TRBV29-1, with D perhaps TRBD1 (5 bases). This CDR3 region has 12 residues. Germline loops: CDR1 SQVTM, CDR2 ANQGSEA. Trimming took off 4 bases at V and 4 bases at J, with 11 bases between the two ends. CDR3: CSVVARAYEQYF. CDR3 nucleotide sequence: TGCAGCGTTGTAGCCAGGGCGTACGAGCAGTACTTC.

This clonotype was detected only a few times. The chain carries TRBV5-1 and TRBJ2-5; 11 bases map to TRBD2. The length of the CDR3 is 16 residues. The germline CDR1 and CDR2 sequences are SGHRS and YFSETQ. Unmatched junction bases numbered 2, after V lost 0 bases and J lost 1 base. CDR3 region: CASSLGTSGSQETQYF. CDR3 DNA: TGCGCCAGCAGCTTGGGGACTAGCGGGTCCCAAGAGACCCAGTACTTC. Supplemented by reference TRBV5-1 and TRBJ2-5, the full variable domain reads KAGVTQTPRYLIKTRGQQVTLSCSPISGHRSVSWYQQTPGQGLQFLFEYFSETQRNKGNFPGRFSGRQFSNSRSEMNVSTLELGDSALYLCASSLGTSGSQETQYFGPGTRLLVL.

As regards this clonotype: Relative to the germline gene, one junction end is altered; a read error may explain this. This chain joins TRBV19 and TRBJ2-1; D is unresolved. This CDR3 spans 12 amino acids. Looked up from germline, CDR1 is LNHDA and CDR2 is SQIVND (reference sequence). In DNA, the CDR3 is TGTGCCAGCAGTATTGTTCCCAATGAGCAGTTCTTC. It yields the protein CASSIVPNEQFF.

This clonotype showed up just a few times. The rearrangement uses TRBV20-1 and TRBJ1-5; D remains ambiguous. Deletions cut 0 bases from V and 3 bases from J, with 3 bases between. CDR1 and CDR2 from the germline V gene are DFQATT and SNEGSKA (reference sequence). The length of the CDR3 is 12 residues. The DNA of the CDR3 is TGCAGTGCTAGAGACTTCAATCAGCCCCAGCATTTT. This codes for CSARDFNQPQHF.

The V and J genes are TRBV29-1 and TRBJ2-3; 8 nucleotides line up with TRBD2. This CDR3 is 14 amino acids long. J gave up 6 bases and V 6 bases, and 11 bases lay outside the gene matches. Germline CDR1 SQVTM, CDR2 ANQGSEA. The CDR3 protein is CSVGGGYTTDTQYF. The CDR3 bases are TGCAGCGTCGGGGGGGGTTACACAACGGATACGCAGTATTTT.

The V and J genes are TRBV27 and TRBJ2-4; 9 bases match TRBD2. V dropped 6 bases and J dropped 6; count of bases not matched to a gene: 6. This CDR3 region has 14 residues. The germline V gene encodes CDR1 MNHEY and CDR2 SMNVEV (reference sequence). Here the CDR3 reads CASRASGVGNIQYF. The DNA of the CDR3 is TGTGCCAGCAGAGCTAGCGGGGTCGGAAACATTCAGTACTTC.

V and J are TRBV5-1 and TRBJ2-3, with D hard to call. Germline-derived CDR1 and CDR2 are SGHRS and YFSETQ. The CDR3 totals 13 residues. V was cut by 1 base and J by 9 bases, with 12 bases left in between. The CDR3 spells CASSLSPPATQYF. CDR3 sequence (DNA): TGCGCCAGCAGCTTGTCCCCACCAGCAACGCAGTATTTT.

This clonotype has just a few counts. The rearrangement uses TRBV24-1 and TRBJ2-1; tentative D call: TRBD2 (7 bases). This CDR3 has 22 amino acids. Germline lookup yields CDR1 KGHDR and CDR2 SFDVKD. V lost 4 bases and J 0 bases, leaving 30 bases between the germline ends. CDR3 in amino acids: CATSDLIPMTGGGYSSYNEQFF. The DNA for the CDR3 is TGTGCCACCAGTGACCTAATACCCATGACGGGCGGGGGCTATAGCTCCTACAATGAGCAGTTCTTC.

The gene calls are TRBV7-9 and TRBJ2-3; 7 bases are a match to TRBD2. CDR3 length equals 12 residues. In germline, CDR1 is SEHNR, CDR2 FQNEAQ (reference sequence). The J segment lost 10 bases and the V segment lost 5 bases, leaving 6 bases of the junction unmatched. The CDR3 protein is CASSRDYLAQYF. Here the CDR3 DNA reads TGTGCCAGCAGCCGGGACTATTTGGCGCAGTATTTT.

The V and J genes are TRBV18 and TRBJ2-5, with 10 bases fitting TRBD2. After removal of 3 bases from V and 3 bases from J, the junction contained 10 bases not matched to a gene. Germline CDR1 and CDR2: KGHSH and LQKENI. CDR3 length: 17 amino acids. The CDR3 spells CASSPIFASGREETQYF. In DNA form, the CDR3 reads TGTGCCAGCTCACCCATCTTCGCTAGCGGGAGAGAAGAGACCCAGTACTTC. The entire variable domain, with the rest obtained from reference TRBV18 and TRBJ2-5, is as follows: NAGVMQNPRHLVRRRGQEARLRCSPMKGHSHVYWYRQLPEEGLKFMVYLQKENIIDESGMPKERFSAEFPKEGPSILRIQQVVRGDSAAYFCASSPIFASGREETQYFGPGTRLLVL.

A few counts support this clonotype. This chain joins TRBV5-6 and TRBJ1-5; D is uncertain. V was cut by 0 bases and J by 5 bases, with 12 bases left in between. Germline-derived CDR1 and CDR2 are SGHDT and YYEEEE. This CDR3 region has 15 residues. The CDR3 region has the DNA TGTGCCAGCAGCTTGGCAGGTCCCTATGATCAGCCCCAGCATTTT. Protein: CASSLAGPYDQPQHF. Supplemented by reference TRBV5-6 and TRBJ1-5, the full variable domain reads DAGVTQSPTHLIKTRGQQVTLRCSPKSGHDTVSWYQQALGQGPQFIFQYYEEEERQRGNFPDRFSGHQFPNYSSELNVNALLLGDSALYLCASSLAGPYDQPQHFGDGTRLSIL.

This rearrangement joins TRBV7-4 to TRBJ1-5; tentatively, D is TRBD1 (5 bases). CDR1 and CDR2 from the germline V gene are SGHVT and SQSDAQ. There are 17 residues in the CDR3. The ends were cut back, 7 bases at V and 0 bases at J, with 19 bases in the middle. DNA of the CDR3: TGTGCCAGCACCCTGGGGGTAGGGAGAGGTAGCAATCAGCCCCAGCATTTT. Protein sequence: CASTLGVGRGSNQPQHF.

The chain employs TRBV12-3 or TRBV12-4 and TRBJ2-6; TRBD1 aligns across 8 bases. The CDR3 has 14 amino acids. The ends lost 10 bases at V and 4 bases at J; junction bases unmatched: 6. CDR3 sequence (DNA): TGTGCCATCCAGGGGGCAAAAGGGGCCAACGTCCTGACTTTC. It yields the protein CAIQGAKGANVLTF.

This clonotype appeared once. This likely came from a read error, as a far larger clone is one base away. The chain's CDR3 is CASSFTSGGTDTRYF. Written as DNA, the CDR3 is TGTGCCAGCAGCTTTACTAGCGGGGGCACAGATACGCGGTATTTT. The chain carries TRBV7-2 and TRBJ2-3; TRBD2 matches at 11 bases. CDR3 length: 15 residues. CDR1 SGHTA and CDR2 FQGNSA come from the germline V gene.

In its sample, this clonotype was seen once. This chain links TRBV5-1 with TRBJ1-4; no clear D gene. CDR1 is SGHRS, CDR2 YFSETQ, per germline. The germline V and J ends were trimmed by 0 bases and 4 bases, with 10 bases remaining between them. CDR3 length equals 15 residues. The CDR3 DNA follows: TGCGCCAGCAGCTTGGCCGTCCTCGATAATGAAAAACTGTTTTTT. Translating gives CASSLAVLDNEKLFF.

The genes are TRBV20-1 and TRBJ2-1; D perhaps matches TRBD2 (5 bases). The DNA end lines up better with TRBJ2-7; the J call may be wrong. The germline CDR1 and CDR2 sequences are DFQATT and SNEGSKA (reference sequence). The CDR3 spans 16 residues. The CDR3 DNA reads TGCAGTGCTAGAGATCGAGGGTCGAGCTCCTACAATGAGCAGTACTTC. Its protein is CSARDRGSSSYNEQYF.

As regards this clonotype: An end of the junction does not agree with germline; a read error may underlie this. The V gene is TRBV19, the J gene TRBJ2-4, with no clear D. Gene TRBJ2-7 matches the end of the DNA better, so the J call may be wrong. Germline lookup yields CDR1 LNHDA and CDR2 SQIVND (reference sequence). The CDR3 is made up of 15 amino acids. Here the CDR3 DNA reads TGTGCCAGTGGTATGGCCCCTGGCGGTGGAATCGAGCAGTACTTC. Translated: CASGMAPGGGIEQYF.

This clonotype was found a few times. The chain couples TRBV10-3 to TRBJ1-5; D unclear. This CDR3 comprises 13 residues. In germline, CDR1 is ENHRY, CDR2 SYGVKD. V shed 3 bases and J shed 4 bases, with 7 bases lying between them. CDR3: CAISDENNQPQHF. The CDR3 nucleotides read TGTGCCATCAGTGACGAGAATAATCAGCCCCAGCATTTT.